Listed here are 3 T cell receptor beta chains from one sample, sequenced in a study of blood T cells in healthy people across ages. The authors ran a second PCR of 7 to 11 cycles using a sample-barcoded 5' primer and a J-beta primer mix. One entry per CDR3 protein, called by TCRdb with MiXCR from the 5' RACE reads. This table holds approximately 800,000 distinct CDR3 sequences, around 62% found once. The source material was blood. These receptors were collected from a man aged 25 to 40 in good health.

This sequence joins TRBV5-1 and TRBJ1-1; no reliable D call. Germline values: CDR1 SGHRS, CDR2 YFSETQ. Trimming stripped 0 bases from V and 1 base from J, with 10 bases between. The CDR3 sequence is 15 residues long. In DNA, the CDR3 is TGCGCCAGCAGCTTGGCCATGGGGAAGAACACTGAAGCTTTCTTT. Protein: CASSLAMGKNTEAFF.

This chain joins TRBV4-2 and TRBJ1-2; tentatively, D is TRBD1 (6 bases). The CDR3 extends over 13 amino acids. The germline V gene encodes CDR1 LGHNA and CDR2 YNFKEQ. V lost 3 bases and J lost 8, with 13 bases in between. CDR3: CASSQETGWGYTF. The DNA for the CDR3 is TGTGCCAGCAGCCAGGAAACAGGGTGGGGCTACACCTTC.

The chain combines TRBV7-2 with TRBJ2-3; D possibly corresponds to TRBD1 (5 bases). The CDR3 contains 14 residues. Trimming pared 1 base from V and 6 bases from J, leaving 11 bases between. Germline V gene sequence: CDR1 SGHTA, CDR2 FQGNSA. This CDR3 reads CASSLGAGWDTQYF. As DNA, the CDR3 is TGTGCCAGCAGCTTAGGGGCAGGGTGGGATACGCAGTATTTT.